This T cell receptor (beta chain) came from a study of vaccination and CD4 T cells after COVID-19. The overall study: Two mRNA vaccine doses were given, either BNT162b2 or mRNA-1273.

As to treatment: approximately 9-day PBMC culture with coronavirus spike peptide pools or control peptides (ViraFEST assay). Cultured CD4+ T-cell DNA underwent Oncomine TCR Beta short-read sequencing. The source of extracted genomic DNA was cultured CD4+ T cells. MiXCR, applied by TCRdb to the PCR reads, yields one record per CDR3 protein. There are some 12,000 distinct CDR3 sequences in the sample; 45% to 60% occur only once, and roughly 9.6% lies in the top ten. Remarks on this clonotype: The antigen is not known.

This CDR3 comprises 15 residues. V was pared by 3 bases and J by 1 base, with 11 bases between. The chain couples TRBV12-3 or TRBV12-4 to TRBJ2-3; D may be TRBD1 or TRBD2 (5 bases each). This sequence was found in a human donor who had recovered from COVID-19. The source material was CD4+ T cells from blood, cultured in vitro. CDR3 DNA: TGTGCCAGCAGTTTGGGGACGTTGCGCACAGATACGCAGTATTTT. As protein: CASSLGTLRTDTQYF.